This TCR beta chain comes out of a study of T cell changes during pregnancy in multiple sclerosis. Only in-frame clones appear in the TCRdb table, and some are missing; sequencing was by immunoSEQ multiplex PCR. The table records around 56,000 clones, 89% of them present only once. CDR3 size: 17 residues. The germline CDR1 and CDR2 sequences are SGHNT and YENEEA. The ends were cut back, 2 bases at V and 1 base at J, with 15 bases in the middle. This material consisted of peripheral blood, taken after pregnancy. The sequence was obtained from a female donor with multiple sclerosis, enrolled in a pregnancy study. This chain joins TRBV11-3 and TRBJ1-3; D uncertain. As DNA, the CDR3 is TGTGCCAGCAGCTTACGGTATTGCCCGAGATCTGGAAACACCATATATTTT. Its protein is CASSLRYCPRSGNTIYF.